A selection of T cell receptor beta chains follows, all from one sample in a study of blood T cell repertoires in COVID-19. Sequencing was performed with immunoSEQ multiplex PCR; in TCRdb, only in-frame clones are kept and a portion is missing. Of some 270,000 clones listed, around nine tenths are singletons. Sequenced: peripheral blood. The source is a woman in her sixties who had recovered from COVID-19. Each CDR3 is given with its conserved first and last residue. A D gene is named only where the DNA matches it firmly. Some rows have no size entry. The others give once, few or many, or a class for an expanded clone.

NA,NA,TRBJ2-1,TRBV12-3/TRBV12-4,TGTGCCAGCAGCCCAACCGGGGTCCCCCAGTTCTTC,CASSPTGVPQFF
NA,NA,TRBJ1-2,TRBV10-3,TGTGCCACGTCGGACTATGGCTACACCTTC,CATSDYGYTF
NA,NA,TRBJ1-2,TRBV27,TGTGCCAGCAGAGGCACAGGCATCTATGGCTACACCTTC,CASRGTGIYGYTF
NA,NA,TRBJ2-3,TRBV10-3,TGTGCCATCAGTGAGTTCGCAGGGGCAGGAGATACGCAGTATTTT,CAISEFAGAGDTQYF
NA,NA,TRBJ2-3,TRBV9,TGTGCCAGCAGCGGTAGTGGAGATACGCAGTATTTT,CASSGSGDTQYF
NA,NA,TRBJ1-1,TRBV19,TGTGCCAGTATACCAATCACAGGGAGAAGTACGGGCAGGTCTGAAGCTTTCTTT,CASIPITGRSTGRSEAFF
NA,once,TRBJ2-7,TRBV16,TGTGCCAGCAGCCAGGGGACATTCAACGAGCAGTACTTC,CASSQGTFNEQYF
TRBD2,NA,TRBJ2-3,TRBV7-2,TGTGCCAGCAGCCAACTAGCGGGGGGAAGGACAGATACGCAGTATTTT,CASSQLAGGRTDTQYF
NA,many,TRBJ1-1,TRBV7-9,TGTGCCAGTGACACAGGGATTGGGACTGAAGCTTTCTTT,CASDTGIGTEAFF
NA,NA,TRBJ1-1,TRBV5-1,TGCGCCAGCAGCTTGGCCTTACACAGGGCCACTGAAGCTTTCTTT,CASSLALHRATEAFF
TRBD1,NA,TRBJ2-3,TRBV15,TGTGCCACCAGCAGTCTCAGGGGGACAGATGACACAGATACGCAGTATTTT,CATSSLRGTDDTDTQYF
NA,few,TRBJ2-1,TRBV28,TGTGCCAGCAGTTCCCCCCCGGACTCGATCTCCTACAATGAGCAGTTCTTC,CASSSPPDSISYNEQFF
NA,few,TRBJ2-7,TRBV4-2,TGTGCCAGCAGCCCGAGCGGGTTCTCCTACGAGCAGTACTTC,CASSPSGFSYEQYF
TRBD2,NA,TRBJ2-3,TRBV5-1,TGCGCCAGCAGCTTGGATAGCGGGGGAGCCCTGATCACAGATACGCAGTATTTT,CASSLDSGGALITDTQYF
TRBD1,NA,TRBJ1-1,TRBV5-1,TGCGCCAGCAGTCATACAGGGGAAACTCCTGAAGCTTTCTTT,CASSHTGETPEAFF
TRBD1,NA,TRBJ2-7,TRBV19,TGTGCCAGTAGTAGGGGGACAGGCTCCCCCTACGAGCAGTACTTC,CASSRGTGSPYEQYF
NA,NA,TRBJ2-5,TRBV21-1,TGTGCCAGCACCCCAGGGGTCGTGGGGCCTGAGACCCAGTACTTC,CASTPGVVGPETQYF
NA,few,TRBJ2-2,TRBV14,TGTGCCAGCAGCCAAGCGCAGGTTACCGGGGAGCTGTTTTTT,CASSQAQVTGELFF
NA,once,TRBJ1-6,TRBV2,TGTGCCAGCAGCCAGGGTAGTGGTGATTCACCCCTCCACTTT,CASSQGSGDSPLHF
TRBD1,NA,TRBJ1-2,TRBV10-3,TGTGCCATCAGTGAGTCACGACAGGGCTCCTATGGCTACACCTTC,CAISESRQGSYGYTF
TRBD1,NA,TRBJ1-5,TRBV27,TGTGCCAGCAGTTGGACAGGGCGGGAGCCCCAGCATTTT,CASSWTGREPQHF
NA,once,TRBJ2-7,TRBV6-6,TGTGCCAGCAGTCTCGTCTTAGGACAATTGTCCTACGAGCAGTACTTC,CASSLVLGQLSYEQYF
NA,once,TRBJ2-5,TRBV4-1,TGCGCCAGCAGCCAGGAGAGGGAAGGGACCCAGTACTTC,CASSQEREGTQYF
TRBD2,NA,TRBJ2-3,TRBV6-5,TGTGCCAGCAGTTTTCGGACTAGCGGGGCAACGCAGTATTTT,CASSFRTSGATQYF
NA,once,TRBJ1-5,TRBV6-6,TGTGCCAGCAGTCCTGCGGGACCCCGGGGGACCCAACCTAGATTTAGCAATCAGCCCCAGCATTTT,CASSPAGPRGTQPRFSNQPQHF
TRBD1,NA,TRBJ2-5,TRBV7-3,TGTGCCAGCAGCAGGGGGCAGCAAGAGACCCAGTACTTC,CASSRGQQETQYF
NA,NA,TRBJ2-3,TRBV7-3,TGTGCCAGCAGCTTAGTGTTCGGCACAGATACGCAGTATTTT,CASSLVFGTDTQYF
NA,NA,TRBJ2-4,TRBV27,TGTGCCAGCAGTTTACGGAGGGTCCTAGCCAAAAACATTCAGTACTTC,CASSLRRVLAKNIQYF
TRBD1,few,TRBJ1-2,TRBV7-9,TGTGCCAGCAGCTTTCAGGGGGCGCTTTACTATGGCTACACCTTC,CASSFQGALYYGYTF
NA,NA,TRBJ1-1,TRBV27,TGTGCCAGCAGTTTAGCGGCAGGTAGCCAGGGGACTGAAGCTTTCTTT,CASSLAAGSQGTEAFF
TRBD1,NA,TRBJ2-7,TRBV11-3,TGTGCCAGCAGCTTAGGGACAGGGAATATGTACGAGCAGTACTTC,CASSLGTGNMYEQYF
NA,NA,TRBJ2-5,TRBV27,TGTGCCAGCAGTTTATATCCCAGAACCAAAGAGACCCAGTACTTC,CASSLYPRTKETQYF
NA,once,TRBJ1-5,TRBV28,TGTGCCAGCAGTTTACCCGGTGAACAGCCCCAGCATTTT,CASSLPGEQPQHF
NA,NA,TRBJ1-4,TRBV6-5,TGTGCCAGCAGTTATATTCAGGGGTATGAAAAACTGTTTTTT,CASSYIQGYEKLFF
TRBD2,NA,TRBJ2-1,TRBV4-2,TGTGCCAGCAGCCAAGATGCTAGCGGGTTCTTAAGCTCCTACAATGAGCAGTTCTTC,CASSQDASGFLSSYNEQFF
TRBD1,once,TRBJ2-1,TRBV7-6,TGTGCCAGCAGCGAACAGGGGGGCCCCTACAATGAGCAGTTCTTC,CASSEQGGPYNEQFF
NA,few,TRBJ1-6,TRBV10-3,TGTGCCATCAGTGCAGAGAACAGACCCCTCCACTTT,CAISAENRPLHF
TRBD1,NA,TRBJ1-4,TRBV19,TGTGCCACTGGACAGGGTTCCACCGGGGATGAAAAACTGTTTTTT,CATGQGSTGDEKLFF
TRBD1,NA,TRBJ1-4,TRBV19,TGTGCCAGTACCACCGGGACAGGGGGGAGTGAAAAACTGTTTTTT,CASTTGTGGSEKLFF
NA,NA,TRBJ1-3,TRBV7-3,TGTGCCAGCAGCTTAACTGTGGCTGCTGGAAACACCATATATTTT,CASSLTVAAGNTIYF
NA,once,TRBJ1-1,TRBV7-3,TGTGCCAGCAGCTTAACAGGGGGAACTGCGAACACTGAAGCTTTCTTT,CASSLTGGTANTEAFF
NA,NA,TRBJ2-7,TRBV12-3/TRBV12-4,TGTGCCAGCAGTTTGGGCAGCCTGTACGAGCAGTACTTC,CASSLGSLYEQYF
TRBD2,NA,TRBJ2-3,TRBV11-2,TGTGCCAGCAGCGGGGGGGGAGGCACAGATACGCAGTATTTT,CASSGGGGTDTQYF
NA,NA,TRBJ1-1,TRBV19,TGTGCCAGTAGTCACAGACCCACTCACACTGAAGCTTTCTTT,CASSHRPTHTEAFF
NA,NA,TRBJ1-2,TRBV28,TGTGCCAGCACTTCCCCGGGGGTAACTTACTATGGCTACACCTTC,CASTSPGVTYYGYTF